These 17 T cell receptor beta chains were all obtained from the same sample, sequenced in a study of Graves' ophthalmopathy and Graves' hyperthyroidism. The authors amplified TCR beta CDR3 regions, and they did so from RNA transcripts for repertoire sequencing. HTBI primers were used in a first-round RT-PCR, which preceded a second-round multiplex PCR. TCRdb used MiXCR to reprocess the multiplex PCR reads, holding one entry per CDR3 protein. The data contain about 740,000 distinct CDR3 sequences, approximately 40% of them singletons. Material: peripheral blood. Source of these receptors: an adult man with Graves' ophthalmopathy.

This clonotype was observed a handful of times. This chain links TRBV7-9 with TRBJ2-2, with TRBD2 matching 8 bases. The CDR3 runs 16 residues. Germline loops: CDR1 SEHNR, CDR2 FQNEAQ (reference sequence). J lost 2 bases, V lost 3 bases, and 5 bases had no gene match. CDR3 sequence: CASSFDSGINTGELFF. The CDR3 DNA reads TGTGCCAGCAGCTTTGATAGCGGGATAAACACCGGGGAGCTGTTTTTT. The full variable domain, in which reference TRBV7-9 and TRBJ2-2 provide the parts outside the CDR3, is DTGVSQNPRHKITKRGQNVTFRCDPISEHNRLYWYRQTLGQGPEFLTYFQNEAQLEKSRLLSDRFSAERPKGSFSTLEIQRTEQGDSAMYLCASSFDSGINTGELFFGEGSRLTVL.

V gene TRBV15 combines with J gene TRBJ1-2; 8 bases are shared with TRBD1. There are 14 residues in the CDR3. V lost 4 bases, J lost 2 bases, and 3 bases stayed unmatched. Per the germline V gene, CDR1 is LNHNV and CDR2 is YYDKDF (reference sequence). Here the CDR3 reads CATSTGQGNYGYTF. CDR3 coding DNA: TGTGCCACCAGCACAGGACAGGGAAACTATGGCTACACCTTC.

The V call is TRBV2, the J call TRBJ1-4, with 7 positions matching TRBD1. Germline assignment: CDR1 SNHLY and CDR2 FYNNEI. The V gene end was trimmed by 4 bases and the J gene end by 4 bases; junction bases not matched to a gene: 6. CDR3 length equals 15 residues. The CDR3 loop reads CASSARTGYNEKLFF. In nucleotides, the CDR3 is TGTGCCAGCAGTGCCCGGACAGGATATAATGAAAAACTGTTTTTT.

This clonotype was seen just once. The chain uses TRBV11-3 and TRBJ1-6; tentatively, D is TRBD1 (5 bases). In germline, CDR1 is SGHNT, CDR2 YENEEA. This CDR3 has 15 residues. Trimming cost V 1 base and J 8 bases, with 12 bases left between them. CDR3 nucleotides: TGTGCCAGCAGCTTAGTTGGCAGGGAGGATTCACCCCTCCACTTT. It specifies CASSLVGREDSPLHF.

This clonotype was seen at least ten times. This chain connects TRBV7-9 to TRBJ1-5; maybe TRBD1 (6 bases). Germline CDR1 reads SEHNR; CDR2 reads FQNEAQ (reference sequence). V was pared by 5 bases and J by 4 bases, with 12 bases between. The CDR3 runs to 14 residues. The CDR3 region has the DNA TGTGCCAGCAGCGATAAGACAGGTAATCAGCCCCAGCATTTT. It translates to CASSDKTGNQPQHF. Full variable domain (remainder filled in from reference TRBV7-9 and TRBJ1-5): DTGVSQNPRHKITKRGQNVTFRCDPISEHNRLYWYRQTLGQGPEFLTYFQNEAQLEKSRLLSDRFSAERPKGSFSTLEIQRTEQGDSAMYLCASSDKTGNQPQHFGDGTRLSIL.

CDR3 nucleotides: TGCGCCAGCAGCTTCGGCGGGGGGAAACAAGAGACCCAGTACTTC. It is translated as CASSFGGGKQETQYF. The rearrangement links TRBV5-1 to TRBJ2-5; the match to TRBD2 covers 8 bases. V dropped 2 bases and J dropped 2; count of bases not matched to a gene: 5. The CDR3 runs to 15 residues. Looked up from germline, CDR1 is SGHRS and CDR2 is YFSETQ.

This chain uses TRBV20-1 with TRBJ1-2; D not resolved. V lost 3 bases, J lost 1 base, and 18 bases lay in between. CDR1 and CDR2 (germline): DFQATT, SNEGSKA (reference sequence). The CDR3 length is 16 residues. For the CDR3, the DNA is TGCAGTGCTAGTCCTCCCATGGTGAATCGTAACTATGGCTACACCTTC. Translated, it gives CSASPPMVNRNYGYTF.

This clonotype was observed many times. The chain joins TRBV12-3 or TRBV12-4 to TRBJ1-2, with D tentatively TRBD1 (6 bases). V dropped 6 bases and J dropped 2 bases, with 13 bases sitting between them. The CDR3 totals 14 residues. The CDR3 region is CASRPSGANYGYTF. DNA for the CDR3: TGTGCCAGCAGACCATCAGGGGCGAACTATGGCTACACCTTC.

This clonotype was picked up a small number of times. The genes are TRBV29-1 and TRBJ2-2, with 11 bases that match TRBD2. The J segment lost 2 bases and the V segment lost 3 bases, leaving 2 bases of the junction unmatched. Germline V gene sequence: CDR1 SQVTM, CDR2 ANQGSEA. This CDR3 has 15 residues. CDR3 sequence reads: CSVDRLAGNTGELFF. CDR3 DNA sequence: TGCAGCGTTGACAGACTAGCGGGAAACACCGGGGAGCTGTTTTTT.

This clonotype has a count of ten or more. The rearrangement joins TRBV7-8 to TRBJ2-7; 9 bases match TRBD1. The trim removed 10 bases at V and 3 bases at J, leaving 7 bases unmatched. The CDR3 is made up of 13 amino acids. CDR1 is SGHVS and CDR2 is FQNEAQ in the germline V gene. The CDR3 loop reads CATGDRANYEQYF. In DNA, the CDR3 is TGTGCCACGGGGGACAGGGCAAACTACGAGCAGTACTTC.

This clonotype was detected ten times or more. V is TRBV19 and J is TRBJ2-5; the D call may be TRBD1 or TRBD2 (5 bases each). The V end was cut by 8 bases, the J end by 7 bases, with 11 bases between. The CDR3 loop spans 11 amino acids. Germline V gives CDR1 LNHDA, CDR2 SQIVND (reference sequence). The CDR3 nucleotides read TGTGCCAGTGGGACGGGATGGACCCAGTACTTC. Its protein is CASGTGWTQYF.

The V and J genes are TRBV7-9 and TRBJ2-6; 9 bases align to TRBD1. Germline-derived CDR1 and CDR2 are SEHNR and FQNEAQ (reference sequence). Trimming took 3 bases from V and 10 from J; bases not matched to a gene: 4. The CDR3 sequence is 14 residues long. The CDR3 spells CASSLGQGFNVLTF. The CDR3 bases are TGTGCCAGCAGCTTGGGACAGGGCTTTAACGTCCTGACTTTC.

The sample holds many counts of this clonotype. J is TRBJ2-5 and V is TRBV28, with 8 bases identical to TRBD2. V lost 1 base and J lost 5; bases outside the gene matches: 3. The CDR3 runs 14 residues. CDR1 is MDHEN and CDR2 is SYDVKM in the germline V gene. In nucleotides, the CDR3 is TGTGCCAGCAGTTTATCCGGGAGGGGTGAGACCCAGTACTTC. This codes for CASSLSGRGETQYF.

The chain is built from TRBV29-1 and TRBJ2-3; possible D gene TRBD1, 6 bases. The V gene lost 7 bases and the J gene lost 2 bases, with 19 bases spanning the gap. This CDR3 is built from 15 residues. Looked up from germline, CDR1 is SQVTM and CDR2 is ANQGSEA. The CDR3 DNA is TGCAGCGCTCGTCGGGCAGGGGTGGTCACAGATACGCAGTATTTT. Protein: CSARRAGVVTDTQYF.

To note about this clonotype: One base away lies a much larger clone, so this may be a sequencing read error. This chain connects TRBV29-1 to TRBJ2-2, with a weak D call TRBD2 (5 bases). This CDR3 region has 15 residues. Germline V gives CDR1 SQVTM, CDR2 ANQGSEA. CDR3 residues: CSVNPGRSNTGEPFF. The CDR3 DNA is TGCAGCGTCAATCCCGGGCGATCGAACACCGGGGAGCCGTTTTTT.

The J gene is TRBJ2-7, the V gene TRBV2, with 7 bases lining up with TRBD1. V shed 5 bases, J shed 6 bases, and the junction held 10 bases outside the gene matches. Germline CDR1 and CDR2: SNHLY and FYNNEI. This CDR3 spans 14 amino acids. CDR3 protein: CASSPGTVRSEQYF. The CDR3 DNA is TGTGCCAGCAGTCCCGGGACAGTCCGCAGCGAGCAGTACTTC.

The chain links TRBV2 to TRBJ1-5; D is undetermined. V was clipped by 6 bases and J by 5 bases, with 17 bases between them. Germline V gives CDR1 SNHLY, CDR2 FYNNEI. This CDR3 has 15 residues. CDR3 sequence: CASSVRWGRDQPQHF. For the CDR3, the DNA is TGTGCCAGCAGCGTAAGATGGGGTAGGGATCAGCCCCAGCATTTT.